Below, 31 T cell receptor beta chains from the same sample are listed, as sequenced in a study of shared clonotypes between healthy human individuals. Repertoires were generated with immunoSEQ multiplex PCR, while TCRdb's copy carries only in-frame clones and drops some. The sample shows about 470,000 clones, 70% to 80% of them seen only once. The sequenced material came from PBMCs. The origin of the receptors is a woman aged 40 to 50 in good health. Some clones in this sample may be carry-over from other donors' samples.

In this sample, this clone turned up a few times. The CDR3 DNA reads as TGTGCCGCCTCCGGGACAGGGGTTACTGAAGCTTTCTTT. This gives the protein CAASGTGVTEAFF. This chain uses TRBV7-9 with TRBJ1-1; TRBD1 matches 10 bases. Germline values: CDR1 SEHNR, CDR2 FQNEAQ (reference sequence). CDR3 length equals 13 residues. Losses at the gene ends were 11 bases for V and 5 bases for J; bases not matched to a gene: 8.

A remark on this clone: Other DNA variants within this sample encode the same CDR3. The rearrangement links TRBV2 to TRBJ1-5, with a possible D match to TRBD1 (5 bases). This CDR3 spans 12 amino acids. Germline values: CDR1 SNHLY, CDR2 FYNNEI. Trimming removed 3 bases from V and 5 bases from J, with 5 bases in between. The CDR3 protein is CASSDRDQPQHF. Here the CDR3 DNA reads TGTGCCAGCAGTGACAGGGATCAGCCCCAGCATTTT.

This chain joins TRBV13 and TRBJ2-7; 8 bases are shared with TRBD1. The CDR3 runs to 13 residues. The J segment lost 5 bases and the V segment lost 5 bases, leaving 5 bases of the junction unmatched. The germline CDR1 and CDR2 sequences are PRHDT and FYEKMQ (reference sequence). In nucleotides, the CDR3 is TGTGCCAGCAGCAGGGGACAGGTCCACGAGCAGTACTTC. Protein sequence: CASSRGQVHEQYF. Together with reference TRBV13 and TRBJ2-7, the CDR3 gives the full variable domain: AAGVIQSPRHLIKEKRETATLKCYPIPRHDTVYWYQQGPGQDPQFLISFYEKMQSDKGSIPDRFSAQQFSDYHSELNMSSLELGDSALYFCASSRGQVHEQYFGPGTRLTVT.

This clone has more than one count but fewer than ten. This rearrangement joins TRBV5-1 to TRBJ2-5; TRBD1 is a possible D gene (6 bases). The assigned J gene may be wrong: the sequence end matches TRBJ2-7 better. The CDR3 totals 15 residues. Germline V gives CDR1 SGHRS, CDR2 YFSETQ. The CDR3 here is CASSFRFGTFYEQYF. In DNA, the CDR3 is TGCGCCAGCAGCTTTCGGTTCGGGACATTCTACGAGCAGTACTTC.

The genes are TRBV7-3 and TRBJ2-7; D is undetermined. From germline, CDR1 is SGHTA and CDR2 FQGTGA. V lost 5 bases to trimming and J lost 3 bases, with 11 bases between them. The CDR3 contains 13 residues. CDR3 sequence reads: CASSTRPNYEQYF. In DNA form, the CDR3 reads TGTGCCAGCAGCACAAGACCGAACTACGAGCAGTACTTC.

For this clone: A read error may explain this, as a much larger clone is one base away. The chain couples TRBV5-1 to TRBJ2-7, with 8 positions matching TRBD2. In germline, CDR1 is SGHRS, CDR2 YFSETQ. This CDR3 comprises 13 residues. In nucleotides, the CDR3 is TGCGTCAGCAGCGGGACTAGTAGCTACGAGCAGTACTTC. Protein product: CVSSGTSSYEQYF. The full variable domain, completed using reference TRBV5-1 and TRBJ2-7, is KAGVTQTPRYLIKTRGQQVTLSCSPISGHRSVSWYQQTPGQGLQFLFEYFSETQRNKGNFPGRFSGRQFSNSRSEMNVSTLELGDSALYLCVSSGTSSYEQYFGPGTRLTVT.

This chain links TRBV5-1 with TRBJ1-4, with a tentative D call TRBD1 (5 bases). Trimming removed 0 bases from V and 0 bases from J, with 12 bases in between. The CDR3 extends over 17 amino acids. CDR1 and CDR2 (germline): SGHRS, YFSETQ. The CDR3 loop reads CASSLVPPTATNEKLFF. CDR3 nucleotides: TGCGCCAGCAGCTTGGTGCCCCCGACAGCAACTAATGAAAAACTGTTTTTT.

This chain links TRBV7-2 with TRBJ2-5; a possible D gene is TRBD2 (6 bases). The CDR3 consists of 14 residues. Germline V gene data show CDR1 as SGHTA and CDR2 as FQGNSA. Trimming shortened V by 7 bases and J by 1 base, and 13 bases separated the two germline ends. The CDR3 bases are TGTGCCAGCATCGTAACGGGACTCCAAGAGACCCAGTACTTC. Amino acids: CASIVTGLQETQYF. The whole variable domain, filled in from reference TRBV7-2 and TRBJ2-5, reads GAGVSQSPSNKVTEKGKDVELRCDPISGHTALYWYRQSLGQGLEFLIYFQGNSAPDKSGLPSDRFSAERTGGSVSTLTIQRTQQEDSAVYLCASIVTGLQETQYFGPGTRLLVL.

The chain carries TRBV6-6 and TRBJ2-1; 8 bases line up with TRBD2. CDR3 length: 11 residues. V was pared by 5 bases and J by 14 bases, with 5 bases of the junction left unmatched. CDR1 MNHNY and CDR2 SVGAGI come from the germline V gene (reference sequence). In DNA, the CDR3 is TGTGCCAGCAGTAACGAGCGGGAGAAGTTCTTC. This gives the protein CASSNEREKFF.

This clone was recorded a few times. The chain combines TRBV6-1 with TRBJ1-1; 9 bases align to TRBD1. The length of the CDR3 is 12 residues. J lost 7 bases, V lost 10 bases, and 7 bases had no gene match. CDR1 MNHNS and CDR2 SASEGT come from the germline V gene. In nucleotides, the CDR3 is TGTGCCACACAGGGGGCTAAGGGTGAAGCTTTCTTT. Protein product: CATQGAKGEAFF.

The CDR3 DNA is TGTGCCAGCAGCCCCCCTCCGGGGGAGACCCAGTACTTC. Protein product: CASSPPPGETQYF. This chain uses TRBV5-4 with TRBJ2-5; D is perhaps TRBD2 (5 bases). CDR1 and CDR2 from the germline V gene are SGHNT and YYREEE (reference sequence). CDR3 size: 13 residues. The germline V and J ends were trimmed by 4 bases and 5 bases, with 12 bases remaining between them.

This clone was detected a few times. The gene calls are TRBV29-1 and TRBJ2-1; 9 positions agree with TRBD1. V dropped 4 bases and J dropped 3; count of bases not matched to a gene: 7. Per the germline V gene, CDR1 is SQVTM and CDR2 is ANQGSEA. The CDR3 totals 15 residues. CDR3 sequence: CSVGSPGQGYNEQFF. The CDR3 DNA reads as TGCAGCGTTGGGTCTCCGGGACAGGGCTACAATGAGCAGTTCTTC.

The CDR3 is CASRTGGFSYEQYF. The DNA of the CDR3 is TGTGCCAGCAGAACGGGGGGGTTCTCCTACGAGCAGTACTTC. The chain has TRBV27 and TRBJ2-7, with 8 bases identical to TRBD2. The CDR3 spans 14 residues. The germline gives CDR1 MNHEY, CDR2 SMNVEV (reference sequence). Germline trimming cut 6 bases from V and 0 bases from J; bases unmatched to any gene: 4.

The rearrangement uses TRBV6-6 and TRBJ1-3, with D perhaps TRBD1 (5 bases). V gave up 5 bases and J gave up 0 bases, with 14 bases separating them. This CDR3 spans 16 amino acids. Germline values: CDR1 MNHNY, CDR2 SVGAGI (reference sequence). CDR3 region: CASSRSGPSSGNTIYF. The CDR3, as DNA: TGTGCCAGCAGTCGTTCAGGGCCAAGCTCTGGAAACACCATATATTTT.

Here the CDR3 DNA reads TGTGCCAGCAGTTATCGGGCAGCGATAAGTTCCTACGAGCAGTACTTC. It codes for CASSYRAAISSYEQYF. This chain connects TRBV6-5 to TRBJ2-7; D unclear. Trimming left V 3 bases short and J 1 base short, with 16 bases between. Germline-derived CDR1 and CDR2 are MNHEY and SVGAGI. This CDR3 contains 16 residues.

V is TRBV19 and J is TRBJ1-4; perhaps TRBD1 as D (5 bases). Looked up from germline, CDR1 is LNHDA and CDR2 is SQIVND (reference sequence). CDR3 length: 15 amino acids. V dropped 2 bases and J dropped 4 bases, with 11 bases sitting between them. CDR3 nucleotide sequence: TGTGCCAGTAGTATAACCGGGACCGATAATGAAAAACTGTTTTTT. Translating gives CASSITGTDNEKLFF.

This chain joins TRBV11-3 and TRBJ2-2; D is undetermined. V lost 5 bases to trimming and J lost 3 bases, with 10 bases between them. Germline CDR1 is SGHNT and CDR2 is YENEEA. The CDR3 sequence is 14 residues long. The CDR3 here is CASSPDGYTGELFF. CDR3 sequence (DNA): TGTGCCAGCAGCCCGGACGGTTACACCGGGGAGCTGTTTTTT.

The sample holds one count of this clone. J is TRBJ2-1 and V is TRBV18; D perhaps matches TRBD1 (6 bases). CDR3 size: 13 residues. Germline V gene sequence: CDR1 KGHSH, CDR2 LQKENI. V was pared by 9 bases and J by 3 bases, with 12 bases between. The CDR3 nucleotides read TGTGCCAGTAATTGGGACAACTACAATGAGCAGTTCTTC. This encodes CASNWDNYNEQFF.

For this clone: An end of the junction differs from the germline gene, which may be a read error. The chain's CDR3 is CASTEAGQGHTIYF. Here the CDR3 DNA reads TGTGCCAGCACTGAAGCCGGACAGGGCCACACCATATATTTT. The chain combines TRBV6-1 with TRBJ1-3, with 8 bases identical to TRBD1. The length of the CDR3 is 14 residues. Germline lookup yields CDR1 MNHNS and CDR2 SASEGT.

This clone was recorded only once. The chain carries TRBV7-3 and TRBJ2-1; D may be TRBD2 (6 bases). Germline lookup yields CDR1 SGHTA and CDR2 FQGTGA. V lost 5 bases, J lost 9 bases, and 17 bases lay in between. This CDR3 has 14 amino acids. CDR3 bases: TGTGCCAGCAGCCCCGGAGCTAGCGAGCCTGAGCAGTTCTTC. Protein product: CASSPGASEPEQFF.

The chain has TRBV5-1 and TRBJ2-7, with D possibly matching TRBD1 (6 bases). Per the germline V gene, CDR1 is SGHRS and CDR2 is YFSETQ. V dropped 4 bases and J dropped 3 bases, with 14 bases sitting between them. CDR3 length: 14 residues. Written as DNA, the CDR3 is TGCGCCAGCAGCACACAGGGTATTGGCTACGAGCAGTACTTC. The encoded protein is CASSTQGIGYEQYF.

The V call is TRBV11-2, the J call TRBJ2-3, with 11 bases matching TRBD2. Germline V gives CDR1 SGHAT, CDR2 FQNNGV. The CDR3 totals 17 residues. J lost 2 bases, V lost 5 bases, and 9 bases had no gene match. The CDR3 here is CASSPKLAGGLTDTQYF. CDR3 DNA sequence: TGTGCCAGCAGCCCCAAGCTAGCGGGAGGTCTCACAGATACGCAGTATTTT.

The V gene is TRBV27, the J gene TRBJ1-5, with 8 bases fitting TRBD1. CDR3 size: 18 residues. V was pared by 6 bases and J by 5 bases, with 18 bases of the junction left unmatched. CDR1 is MNHEY, CDR2 SMNVEV, per germline (reference sequence). CDR3 region: CASSLRYIQGAGDQPQHF. The CDR3 DNA reads as TGTGCCAGCAGCCTAAGGTACATTCAGGGGGCCGGGGATCAGCCCCAGCATTTT.

There are many counts of this clone. This rearrangement joins TRBV14 to TRBJ2-1; D call uncertain. Germline CDR1 SGHDN, CDR2 FVKESK. V was trimmed by 0 bases and J by 4 bases, leaving 10 bases between them. The CDR3 totals 15 residues. The CDR3, as DNA: TGTGCCAGCAGCCAAGAGTTTGTGGGGTACAATGAGCAGTTCTTC. Protein product: CASSQEFVGYNEQFF.

This clone has only one observation. This rearrangement joins TRBV28 to TRBJ1-2; the D gene is possibly TRBD1 (5 bases). The germline V and J ends were trimmed by 6 bases and 5 bases, with 13 bases remaining between them. The CDR3 is made up of 13 amino acids. In germline, CDR1 is MDHEN, CDR2 SYDVKM. The CDR3 bases are TGTGCCAGCAGGACTCCGGGGGTTTATGGCTACACCTTC. Translated, it gives CASRTPGVYGYTF.

This chain joins TRBV29-1 and TRBJ1-4, with a tentative D call TRBD1 (5 bases). The germline V and J ends were trimmed by 7 bases and 8 bases, with 17 bases remaining between them. The CDR3 totals 13 residues. CDR1 is SQVTM, CDR2 ANQGSEA, per germline. CDR3 amino acids: CSASLGGEEKLFF. Written as DNA, the CDR3 is TGCAGCGCCTCCCTGGGGGGGGAGGAAAAACTGTTTTTT.

V is TRBV5-8 and J is TRBJ1-2; TRBD1 matches 8 bases. The CDR3 length is 14 residues. V shed 4 bases and J 3 bases; nucleotides not matched to a gene: 5. Germline V gives CDR1 SGHTS, CDR2 YDEGEE. CDR3 amino acids: CASSIRGPDYGYTF. The CDR3 bases are TGTGCCAGCAGCATCAGGGGGCCAGACTATGGCTACACCTTC.

The chain carries TRBV5-1 and TRBJ1-1; 7 nucleotides align to TRBD1. After removal of 4 bases from V and 5 bases from J, the junction contained 11 bases not matched to a gene. There are 15 residues in the CDR3. Germline loops: CDR1 SGHRS, CDR2 YFSETQ. The CDR3 DNA reads as TGCGCCAGCAGCACGGCCCGGCAGGGGGTTACTGAAGCTTTCTTT. Translated, it gives CASSTARQGVTEAFF.

This clone has just a few counts. The chain couples TRBV27 to TRBJ2-2; D is unclear. CDR1 and CDR2 from the germline V gene are MNHEY and SMNVEV (reference sequence). This CDR3 region has 14 residues. Trimming took off 0 bases at V and 4 bases at J, with 6 bases between the two ends. The CDR3 bases are TGTGCCAGCAGTTTATCGGACCTCACCGGGGAGCTGTTTTTT. Translated, it gives CASSLSDLTGELFF.

Notes on this clone: Additional DNA sequences in this sample encode the identical CDR3. The chain couples TRBV5-1 to TRBJ2-3; 7 nucleotides line up with TRBD1. This CDR3 contains 14 residues. V dropped 0 bases and J dropped 4; count of bases not matched to a gene: 2. Per the germline V gene, CDR1 is SGHRS and CDR2 is YFSETQ. The CDR3 DNA sequence: TGCGCCAGCAGCTTGGGACAGGGTGCAGATACGCAGTATTTT. It yields the protein CASSLGQGADTQYF.

V usage is TRBV18 and J usage is TRBJ1-2; D is possibly TRBD1 (6 bases). The germline CDR1 and CDR2 sequences are KGHSH and LQKENI. The CDR3 consists of 13 residues. The ends were cut back, 3 bases at V and 4 bases at J, with 9 bases in the middle. This CDR3 reads CASSPGGGYGYTF. CDR3 coding DNA: TGTGCCAGCTCACCGGGAGGGGGCTATGGCTACACCTTC. The full variable domain, completed using reference TRBV18 and TRBJ1-2, is NAGVMQNPRHLVRRRGQEARLRCSPMKGHSHVYWYRQLPEEGLKFMVYLQKENIIDESGMPKERFSAEFPKEGPSILRIQQVVRGDSAAYFCASSPGGGYGYTFGSGTRLTVV.